The sequence of this T cell receptor beta chain was determined in a study of CD8 T cells in Susac syndrome. Random-hexamer reverse transcription was applied to roughly 0.45 to 1 ug RNA. In TCRdb, the immunoSEQ multiplex PCR reads were re-called with MiXCR into one record per CDR3 protein. The top ten clones hold roughly 0.45% of a sample with around 80,000 distinct CDR3 sequences, roughly 92% of them seen once. Germline V CDR1 and CDR2: SGHRS, YFSETQ. Trimming cost V 3 bases and J 1 base, with 17 bases left between them. This CDR3 region has 17 residues. Material for sequencing was CD8+ T cells from PBMCs. This chain connects TRBV5-1 to TRBJ2-1; D is unclear. The receptor was derived from a human donor with Susac syndrome. The CDR3: CASSWVGPQKSYNEQFF. CDR3 sequence (DNA): TGCGCCAGCAGCTGGGTCGGGCCCCAAAAATCCTACAATGAGCAGTTCTTC.